The TCR beta chain described here comes from a study of blood T cells in healthy people across ages. Donors were systemically healthy Caucasian individuals from Russia aged roughly 6 to 90 years. Germline CDR1 and CDR2: MNHEY and SVGAGI. The CDR3 extends over 16 amino acids. V lost 6 bases and J lost 0, with 14 bases in between. With a J-beta primer mix and a sample-barcoded 5' primer, a second PCR ran about 7 to 11 cycles. MiXCR was run by TCRdb on the 5' RACE reads, yielding one entry per CDR3 protein. Of about 1,500,000 distinct CDR3 sequences listed, roughly 45% were seen once; the top ten hold 7.9%.

The sequenced sample consisted of blood. The sequence derives from a woman under 30 in good health. This chain uses TRBV6-5 with TRBJ1-4, with D tentatively TRBD1 (5 bases). Here the CDR3 reads CASSRDGYATNEKLFF. The CDR3 region has the DNA TGTGCCAGCAGCCGGGACGGGTATGCAACTAATGAAAAACTGTTTTTT.